Below are 27 T cell receptor beta chains sequenced from a single sample in a study of vaccination and CD4 T cells after COVID-19. Antigen specificity for these receptors is unknown. An Oncomine TCR Beta short-read assay was used to sequence the DNA from cultured CD4+ T cells. From the PCR reads, TCRdb called clonotypes with MiXCR, one entry per CDR3 protein. The table lists around 19,000 distinct CDR3 sequences, roughly 50% of them singletons. As for treatment: approximately 10-day PBMC culture with coronavirus spike peptide pools or control peptides (ViraFEST assay). Material: CD4+ T cells from blood, cultured in vitro. The receptors here all came from a human donor who had recovered from COVID-19.

This chain links TRBV7-2 with TRBJ2-7; tentatively, D is TRBD2 (5 bases). The germline gives CDR1 SGHTA, CDR2 FQGNSA. The V gene lost 0 bases and the J gene lost 4 bases, with 7 bases spanning the gap. There are 13 residues in the CDR3. The CDR3 DNA is TGTGCCAGCAGCTTAGCGGAGGCGTACGAGCAGTACTTC. Residues: CASSLAEAYEQYF.

This rearrangement joins TRBV19 to TRBJ1-6, with D perhaps TRBD1 (5 bases). This CDR3 spans 16 amino acids. CDR1 LNHDA and CDR2 SQIVND come from the germline V gene (reference sequence). V was clipped by 5 bases and J by 3 bases, with 14 bases between them. In DNA form, the CDR3 reads TGTGCCAGTAGTCTGACCGGGACTCTCTATAATTCACCCCTCCACTTT. Its protein is CASSLTGTLYNSPLHF.

The genes are TRBV20-1 and TRBJ2-5, with D uncertain. CDR3 length equals 14 residues. CDR1 DFQATT and CDR2 SNEGSKA come from the germline V gene (reference sequence). The V end lost 2 bases, the J end lost 5 bases, and 15 bases lay between the germline ends. CDR3 coding DNA: TGCAGTGCTAGAAGGAGTCTCGGTGGGGAGACCCAGTACTTC. Translating gives CSARRSLGGETQYF.

The sample holds a few counts of this clonotype. The V gene is TRBV6-1, the J gene TRBJ1-2, with D unresolved. This CDR3 has 15 residues. Germline V lookup: CDR1 MNHNS, CDR2 SASEGT. V was pared by 0 bases and J by 8 bases, with 16 bases between. The DNA of the CDR3 is TGTGCCAGCAGTGAAGCCTTTATGGATTCTATGGGCTACACCTTC. Its translation is CASSEAFMDSMGYTF.

The chain combines TRBV30 with TRBJ2-3, with 9 bases fitting TRBD2. There are 15 residues in the CDR3. J gave up 7 bases and V 2 bases, and 10 bases lay outside the gene matches. The germline V gene encodes CDR1 GTSNPN and CDR2 SVGIG (reference sequence). The CDR3 DNA is TGTGCCTGGAGTTTGTCTAGCGGGAATTCAAATACGCAGTATTTT. Amino acids: CAWSLSSGNSNTQYF.

This clonotype was recorded a few times. The chain recombines TRBV20-1 with TRBJ1-2; D unresolved. Trimming left V 2 bases short and J 0 bases short, with 10 bases between. The CDR3 has 14 residues. CDR1 and CDR2 from the germline V gene are DFQATT and SNEGSKA (reference sequence). For the CDR3, the DNA is TGCAGTGCTAGAACGGCCTTAACTAACTATGGCTACACCTTC. Its translation is CSARTALTNYGYTF.

The gene calls are TRBV19 and TRBJ1-5; tentative D call: TRBD1 (5 bases). In germline, CDR1 is LNHDA, CDR2 SQIVND (reference sequence). The CDR3 length is 14 residues. The V end was cut by 2 bases, the J end by 3 bases, with 8 bases between. The CDR3 loop reads CASSIQGYNQPQHF. DNA of the CDR3: TGTGCCAGTAGTATACAGGGTTACAATCAGCCCCAGCATTTT.

This chain joins TRBV19 and TRBJ1-2; D gene unclear. V shed 3 bases and J shed 2 bases, with 7 bases lying between them. The CDR3 has 13 amino acids. Germline V lookup: CDR1 LNHDA, CDR2 SQIVND (reference sequence). The CDR3 reads CASSMTGNYGYTF. The CDR3 DNA is TGTGCCAGTAGTATGACGGGGAACTATGGCTACACCTTC.

This clonotype appeared a few times. The chain employs TRBV20-1 and TRBJ1-1; D may be TRBD1 (5 bases). V was clipped by 1 base and J by 2 bases, with 14 bases between them. The germline CDR1 and CDR2 sequences are DFQATT and SNEGSKA (reference sequence). The CDR3 sequence is 15 residues long. CDR3 amino acids: CSARGRTTGNTEAFF. As DNA, the CDR3 is TGCAGTGCTAGAGGAAGGACAACCGGTAACACTGAAGCTTTCTTT.

The rearrangement links TRBV5-4 to TRBJ2-3, with 7 bases aligning to TRBD1. The length of the CDR3 is 13 residues. V gave up 0 bases and J gave up 6 bases; unmatched junction bases: 1. Germline V gives CDR1 SGHNT, CDR2 YYREEE (reference sequence). The chain's CDR3 is CASSLARGDTQYF. The CDR3 nucleotides are TGTGCCAGCAGCTTGGCCAGGGGGGATACGCAGTATTTT.

The chain couples TRBV30 to TRBJ1-5; the match to TRBD1 covers 12 bases. This CDR3 comprises 15 residues. Germline values: CDR1 GTSNPN, CDR2 SVGIG (reference sequence). J lost 7 bases, V lost 1 base, and 5 bases had no gene match. CDR3 protein: CAWSGDRGLEQPQHF. The CDR3 nucleotides read TGTGCCTGGAGTGGGGACAGGGGGCTAGAGCAGCCCCAGCATTTT.

This CDR3 reads CASSIIRNTEAFF. In nucleotides, the CDR3 is TGTGCCAGTAGTATAATCAGGAACACTGAAGCTTTCTTT. The chain links TRBV19 to TRBJ1-1; the D is unclear. V lost 2 bases, J lost 1 base, and 5 bases lay in between. The CDR3 loop spans 13 amino acids. The germline gives CDR1 LNHDA, CDR2 SQIVND (reference sequence).

The chain links TRBV2 to TRBJ1-3; D unclear. The length of the CDR3 is 16 residues. Germline V gene sequence: CDR1 SNHLY, CDR2 FYNNEI. Trimming left V 2 bases short and J 0 bases short, with 11 bases between. In DNA form, the CDR3 reads TGTGCCAGCAGTGAATATGGCTTCAGCTCTGGAAACACCATATATTTT. Translation: CASSEYGFSSGNTIYF.

The gene calls are TRBV19 and TRBJ2-3; D is unclear. The germline V and J ends were trimmed by 4 bases and 1 base, with 15 bases remaining between them. From germline, CDR1 is LNHDA and CDR2 SQIVND (reference sequence). The CDR3 has 16 amino acids. Written as DNA, the CDR3 is TGTGCCAGTAGTAGGCGCCGAGAACGGGGCACAGATACGCAGTATTTT. Amino acid sequence: CASSRRRERGTDTQYF.

In its sample, this clonotype was seen a few times. V and J are TRBV11-2 and TRBJ1-5; D is unclear. This CDR3 is built from 13 residues. The V gene lost 3 bases and the J gene lost 2 bases, with 5 bases spanning the gap. From germline, CDR1 is SGHAT and CDR2 FQNNGV. CDR3: CASSFGGNQPQHF. The DNA for the CDR3 is TGTGCCAGCAGCTTCGGGGGCAATCAGCCCCAGCATTTT.

The gene calls are TRBV28 and TRBJ1-3; D might be TRBD1 (6 bases). The CDR3 loop spans 12 amino acids. Germline V lookup: CDR1 MDHEN, CDR2 SYDVKM. The V gene lost 5 bases and the J gene lost 4 bases, with 6 bases spanning the gap. The CDR3 is CASSGTGNTIYF. CDR3 sequence (DNA): TGTGCCAGCAGTGGGACAGGAAACACCATATATTTT.

The genes are TRBV4-3 and TRBJ2-5; 7 positions agree with TRBD1. Germline assignment: CDR1 LGHNA and CDR2 YSLEER. CDR3 length: 15 amino acids. Trimming cost V 1 base and J 3 bases; bases outside gene matches: 5. DNA for the CDR3: TGCGCCAGCAGCCAAGGCACCCAGGGGGAAGAGACCCAGTACTTC. This sequence encodes CASSQGTQGEETQYF.

CDR3 sequence (DNA): TGTGCCAGCAGCTTAGTACAGGGCCAGGGACACGAGCAGTACTTC. Protein: CASSLVQGQGHEQYF. The rearrangement joins TRBV7-6 to TRBJ2-7; D may be TRBD1 (6 bases). This CDR3 is built from 15 residues. The V end lost 1 base, the J end lost 5 bases, and 15 bases lay between the germline ends. CDR1 SGHVS and CDR2 FNYEAQ come from the germline V gene.

The genes are TRBV7-2 and TRBJ1-5, with a possible D match to TRBD1 (5 bases). There are 16 residues in the CDR3. Germline CDR1 SGHTA, CDR2 FQGNSA. Trimming pared 1 base from V and 1 base from J, leaving 11 bases between. The CDR3 loop reads CASSLVLGTSNQPQHF. CDR3 DNA: TGTGCCAGCAGCTTAGTACTGGGGACGAGCAATCAGCCCCAGCATTTT.

The chain uses TRBV19 and TRBJ2-1; maybe TRBD2 (7 bases). Between the trimmed V and J ends, which lost 6 bases and 2 bases, there was a span of 20 bases. Per germline, CDR1 LNHDA and CDR2 SQIVND (reference sequence). CDR3 length equals 17 residues. CDR3 region: CASSTFRGADTYNEQFF. CDR3 DNA: TGTGCCAGTAGCACCTTTCGGGGGGCGGACACCTACAATGAGCAGTTCTTC.

The table lists this clonotype with a few counts. The rearrangement uses TRBV2 and TRBJ2-1, with 10 bases fitting TRBD2. CDR1 is SNHLY and CDR2 is FYNNEI in the germline V gene. The CDR3 is made up of 15 amino acids. Trimming took 4 bases from V and 2 from J; bases not matched to a gene: 2. The DNA for the CDR3 is TGTGCCAGCAGTGTCCTAGCGGGGGCCTACAATGAGCAGTTCTTC. As protein: CASSVLAGAYNEQFF.

This clonotype was counted between two and nine times. This rearrangement joins TRBV20-1 to TRBJ2-6, with 11 bases lining up with TRBD1. The germline V gene has CDR1 DFQATT and CDR2 SNEGSKA (reference sequence). After removal of 0 bases from V and 1 base from J, the junction contained 8 bases not matched to a gene. The CDR3 extends over 19 amino acids. The CDR3: CSAREGFGTGGSGANVLTF. For the CDR3, the DNA is TGCAGTGCTAGAGAAGGATTTGGGACAGGGGGTTCTGGGGCCAACGTCCTGACTTTC.

This rearrangement joins TRBV6-5 to TRBJ1-2; 8 bases line up with TRBD1. The CDR3 loop spans 13 amino acids. Germline lookup yields CDR1 MNHEY and CDR2 SVGAGI. V lost 4 bases and J lost 8; bases outside the gene matches: 6. The CDR3 region has the DNA TGTGCCAGCAGTTTGGGGACAGGCTTAGGCTACACCTTC. It codes for CASSLGTGLGYTF.

This clonotype came up a few times. J is TRBJ1-2 and V is TRBV11-3; the D is unclear. Germline values: CDR1 SGHNT, CDR2 YENEEA. This CDR3 contains 12 residues. Trimming took off 5 bases at V and 4 bases at J, with 8 bases between the two ends. CDR3 DNA sequence: TGTGCCAGCAGCACGGACTCCTATGGCTACACCTTC. Encoded protein: CASSTDSYGYTF.

The chain couples TRBV6-1 to TRBJ1-4; no reliable D call. V was shortened by 2 bases and J by 8 bases, with 15 bases between the two germline ends. The CDR3 runs to 15 residues. Germline-derived CDR1 and CDR2 are MNHNS and SASEGT. The CDR3 here is CASSETRGIGEKLFF. The DNA of the CDR3 is TGTGCCAGCAGTGAAACTAGAGGCATAGGGGAAAAACTGTTTTTT.

The CDR3: CASREVPGGQPQHF. The CDR3 nucleotides are TGTGCCAGTAGAGAGGTCCCCGGGGGTCAGCCCCAGCATTTT. This chain links TRBV19 with TRBJ1-5, with D possibly matching TRBD1 (5 bases). Germline V lookup: CDR1 LNHDA, CDR2 SQIVND (reference sequence). V lost 6 bases and J lost 6, with 15 bases in between. The CDR3 length is 14 residues.

The V call is TRBV20-1, the J call TRBJ2-1, with no clear D. There are 14 residues in the CDR3. Per the germline V gene, CDR1 is DFQATT and CDR2 is SNEGSKA (reference sequence). V was shortened by 5 bases and J by 4 bases, with 15 bases between the two germline ends. CDR3 loop: CSALHWSPYNEQFF. The DNA of the CDR3 is TGCAGTGCTCTCCACTGGAGTCCATACAATGAGCAGTTCTTC.